Listed here are 19 T cell receptor beta chains from one sample, sequenced in a study of T cells expressing NK-cell markers. From its re-call of the 5' RACE reads, TCRdb lists each CDR3 protein once, without DNA. This sample carries roughly 390,000 distinct CDR3 sequences, with roughly a tenth going to the ten biggest clones. Material for sequencing was blood T cells: a sorted CD56 or NKG2C T cell subset, CD4+ or CD8+ T cells, or bulk PBMC T cells (not recorded which). The origin of the receptors is a woman aged 45-65 years in good health.

The chain has TRBV5-1 and TRBJ2-3. CDR1 is SGHRS and CDR2 is YFSETQ in the germline V gene. This CDR3 has 15 residues. The CDR3 sequence: CASSLKGPGPDTQYF.

CDR3 sequence reads: CASRQGEDTQYF. The chain combines TRBV7-8 with TRBJ2-3; the D call of TRBD1 rests on TCRdb alone, since no DNA is present to check it. CDR1 is SGHVS, CDR2 FQNEAQ, per germline. This CDR3 is built from 12 residues.

This rearrangement joins TRBV2 to TRBJ2-7; absent DNA, TCRdb's TRBD2 call cannot be checked. The germline gives CDR1 SNHLY, CDR2 FYNNEI. This CDR3 comprises 14 residues. The CDR3 sequence: CASRAGLKRDEQYF.

J is TRBJ1-2 and V is TRBV5-1; the D gene TCRdb calls, TRBD1, cannot be checked with no DNA. CDR3 length: 14 residues. Germline assignment: CDR1 SGHRS and CDR2 YFSETQ. CDR3 loop: CASSSGGQVNGYTF.

V usage is TRBV10-3 and J usage is TRBJ2-5; the D gene TCRdb calls, TRBD2, cannot be checked with no DNA. CDR3 length equals 15 residues. In germline, CDR1 is ENHRY, CDR2 SYGVKD. The CDR3 spells CAISGRSSDQETQYF.

V is TRBV29-1 and J is TRBJ1-1; there is no DNA to check the TCRdb D call of TRBD1. This CDR3 comprises 11 residues. Germline V gives CDR1 SQVTM, CDR2 ANQGSEA. CDR3 region: CSVEERDISFF.

J is TRBJ2-5 and V is TRBV5-6; as DNA is missing, the TRBD1 call by TCRdb cannot be tested. The V gene's germline CDR1 is SGHDT and CDR2 YYEEEE. The length of the CDR3 is 15 residues. This CDR3 reads CASSLDGQGEVTQYF.

The chain has TRBV7-9 and TRBJ2-1; TCRdb's assignment of TRBD2 cannot be checked, as there is no DNA. Germline values: CDR1 SEHNR, CDR2 FQNEAQ (reference sequence). CDR3 length equals 15 residues. The CDR3 sequence is CASSLEGASGLPQFF.

The chain couples TRBV5-1 to TRBJ2-1; as DNA is missing, the TRBD2 call by TCRdb cannot be tested. Germline assignment: CDR1 SGHRS and CDR2 YFSETQ. This CDR3 comprises 15 residues. The CDR3 spells CASSSSGTLSNEQFF.

V and J are TRBV12-3 or TRBV12-4 and TRBJ1-3; TCRdb indicates TRBD1, and absent DNA this call remains unverified. CDR3 size: 15 residues. This CDR3 reads CASSFWGRAGNTIYF.

This rearrangement joins TRBV28 to TRBJ1-5; checking the TCRdb D call of TRBD1 is not possible without DNA. The CDR3 has 14 amino acids. Looked up from germline, CDR1 is MDHEN and CDR2 is SYDVKM. The chain's CDR3 is CASRPGQLNQPQHF. Full variable domain (rest looked up from reference TRBV28 and TRBJ1-5): DVKVTQSSRYLVKRTGEKVFLECVQDMDHENMFWYRQDPGLGLRLIYFSYDVKMKEKGDIPEGYSVSREKKERFSLILESASTNQTSMYLCASRPGQLNQPQHFGDGTRLSIL.

The chain couples TRBV30 to TRBJ1-3. The CDR3 length is 12 residues. CDR1 is GTSNPN, CDR2 SVGIG, per germline (reference sequence). The CDR3 loop reads CAWSVGGNTIYF.

The chain couples TRBV11-2 to TRBJ2-5; no DNA is available, so the TRBD2 call from TCRdb remains unchecked. The V gene's germline CDR1 is SGHAT and CDR2 FQNNGV. This CDR3 has 15 amino acids. CDR3 residues: CASSLETGRQETQYF.

The chain recombines TRBV27 with TRBJ2-2; TCRdb reports TRBD1, a call that lacks DNA to check it against. CDR3 length: 16 amino acids. Per the germline V gene, CDR1 is MNHEY and CDR2 is SMNVEV (reference sequence). The CDR3 loop is CASSRTGTGFTGELFF.

The chain couples TRBV27 to TRBJ2-7. The CDR3 has 15 amino acids. Germline V gene data show CDR1 as MNHEY and CDR2 as SMNVEV (reference sequence). CDR3 protein: CASSSRATRDYEQYF.

The rearrangement links TRBV7-2 to TRBJ2-5. Germline V gene sequence: CDR1 SGHTA, CDR2 FQGNSA. CDR3 length: 14 amino acids. The CDR3 region is CASSSWTRMGTQYF.

V is TRBV12-3 or TRBV12-4 and J is TRBJ2-1; the D gene TCRdb calls, TRBD1, cannot be checked with no DNA. The CDR3 runs 12 residues. CDR3 sequence: CASRPRDSEQFF.

This chain joins TRBV10-3 and TRBJ1-1. Germline values: CDR1 ENHRY, CDR2 SYGVKD. The CDR3 is made up of 14 amino acids. CDR3 amino acids: CAISELGNGREAFF.

The V call is TRBV27, the J call TRBJ2-1. The CDR3 is 16 amino acids. Germline CDR1 is MNHEY and CDR2 is SMNVEV (reference sequence). CDR3 in amino acids: CASSSTVTYSYNEQFF.